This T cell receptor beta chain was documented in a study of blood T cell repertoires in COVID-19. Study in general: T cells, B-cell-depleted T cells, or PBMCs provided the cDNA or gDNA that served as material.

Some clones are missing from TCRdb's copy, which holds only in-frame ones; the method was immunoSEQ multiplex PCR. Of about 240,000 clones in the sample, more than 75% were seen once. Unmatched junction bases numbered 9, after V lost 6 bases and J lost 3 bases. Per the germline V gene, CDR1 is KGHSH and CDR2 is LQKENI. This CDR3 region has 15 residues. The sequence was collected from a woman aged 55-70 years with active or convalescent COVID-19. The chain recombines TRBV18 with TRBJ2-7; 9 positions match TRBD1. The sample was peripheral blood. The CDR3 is CASSQPGQGIYEQYF. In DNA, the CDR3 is TGTGCCAGCTCCCAACCGGGACAGGGTATCTACGAGCAGTACTTC. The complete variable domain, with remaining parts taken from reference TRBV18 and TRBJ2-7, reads NAGVMQNPRHLVRRRGQEARLRCSPMKGHSHVYWYRQLPEEGLKFMVYLQKENIIDESGMPKERFSAEFPKEGPSILRIQQVVRGDSAAYFCASSQPGQGIYEQYFGPGTRLTVT.